Only a few counts were recorded for the clone carrying this T cell receptor (beta chain). Its antigen is still unknown. Amplification by 5'RACE using constant-segment primers produced TCR alpha and TCR beta cDNA libraries that carried sample barcodes and UMIs. TCRdb used MiXCR to reprocess the 5' RACE reads, holding one entry per CDR3 protein. The table shows some 440,000 distinct CDR3 sequences, with roughly 25% occurring only once. These data originate in a study of T-cell memory formation after mild COVID-19. Study background: The study found TCR clusters largely donor specific. Study observations and caveats: The authors left the SARS-CoV-2 specificity of second-wave clones peaking on day 37 unconfirmed. Pre-infection memory harbored some responding clones, suggesting cross-reactive memory joined.

Trimming took off 8 bases at V and 5 bases at J, with 18 bases between the two ends. The CDR3 spans 14 residues. Sequenced input: PBMCs or a T cell subset sorted from them (not recorded which). This sequence was found in an adult woman who had mild COVID-19 (a few samples of this study predate the infection). Cell type and time point are not known. The chain has TRBV12-3 or TRBV12-4 and TRBJ2-5, with D perhaps given as TRBD1 or TRBD2 (5 bases each). The CDR3 is CASAILGVRETQYF. The CDR3 coding sequence is TGTGCCAGCGCGATATTGGGGGTCAGGGAGACCCAGTACTTC.